This T cell receptor (beta chain) was captured by sequencing in a study of blood T cell repertoires in COVID-19. About the research overall: Specimens from acute and convalescent COVID-19 originated in the United States, Italy and Spain.

The authors' processing: Reference gene primer amplification in the assay estimated nucleated cell counts. TCRdb's table, derived via immunoSEQ multiplex PCR, lists solely in-frame clones and lacks some. Clone size and V and J calls were adopted from that table, with D and trimming inferred from the DNA. The repertoire holds hundreds of thousands of clones, with 83% as singletons. Participants came from some 23 US areas, aged roughly 18 to 89 years. Each exposed participant met a COVID-19 case in the 2 weeks preceding study entry. CDR3 length: 12 residues. Germline V lookup: CDR1 SGHNT, CDR2 YYREEE (reference sequence). Trimming cost V 2 bases and J 2 bases, with 4 bases left between them.

The sample consisted of PBMCs or T cells enriched from blood (not recorded which). This receptor was identified in a woman in her 50s who had been exposed to COVID-19. This chain uses TRBV5-4 with TRBJ1-1; no clear D gene. The CDR3 sequence: CASSFGNTEAFF. CDR3 DNA: TGTGCCAGCAGCTTCGGTAACACTGAAGCTTTCTTT.